This TCR beta chain comes out of a study of blood T cell repertoires in COVID-19. Study-level information: Some COVID-19 samples were acute and others convalescent; all came from the United States, Italy and Spain. Sources were T cells, B-cell-depleted T cells, or PBMCs; the material itself was cDNA or gDNA.

Authors' data handling: Reference gene primers were amplified, and this amplification served to estimate nucleated cell counts. The method was immunoSEQ multiplex PCR; TCRdb's version includes in-frame clones alone and lacks a portion of them. The DNA gave D and trimming, while V, J and clone size come from that table. The sample yields about 90,000 clones, 75% to 90% seen once. V was shortened by 3 bases and J by 1 base, with 9 bases between the two germline ends. This CDR3 is built from 14 residues. The V gene's germline CDR1 is MNHEY and CDR2 SMNVEV (reference sequence). The sequencing sample was made of peripheral blood. The sequence was obtained from an elderly man with active or convalescent COVID-19. The chain recombines TRBV27 with TRBJ1-2; D is uncertain. The CDR3 is CASSFLRDNYGYTF. DNA of the CDR3: TGTGCCAGCAGTTTTCTCCGCGATAACTATGGCTACACCTTC.